This T cell receptor beta chain was observed in a study of cytomegalovirus exposure and HLA in healthy donors. This PCR relied on a set of 60 Vbeta primers and 13 Jbeta primers. Profiling relied on immunoSEQ multiplex PCR, and the TCRdb table lists in-frame clones only, not all of them. This table holds around 180,000 clones, around four fifths found once. This CDR3 has 14 amino acids. The V end lost 3 bases, the J end lost 3 bases, and 10 bases lay between the germline ends. CDR1 is SGHRS and CDR2 is YFSETQ in the germline V gene. Material for sequencing was PBMCs. This receptor was taken from a woman under 40 in good health and CMV-seropositive. V gene TRBV5-1 combines with J gene TRBJ2-4; D perhaps matches TRBD2 (6 bases). The CDR3 spells CASSWTGDKNIQYF. CDR3 nucleotide sequence: TGCGCCAGCAGCTGGACGGGGGACAAAAACATTCAGTACTTC.